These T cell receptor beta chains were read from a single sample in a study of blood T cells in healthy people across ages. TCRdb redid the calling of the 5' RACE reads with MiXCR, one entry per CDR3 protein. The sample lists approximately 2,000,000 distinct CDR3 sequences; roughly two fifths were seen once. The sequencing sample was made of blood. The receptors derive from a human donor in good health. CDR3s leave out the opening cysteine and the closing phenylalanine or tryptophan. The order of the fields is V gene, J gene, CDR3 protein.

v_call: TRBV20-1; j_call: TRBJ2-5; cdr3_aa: SSSSSTGLRETQY
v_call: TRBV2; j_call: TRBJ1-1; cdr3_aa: ASVSNRVHAEAF
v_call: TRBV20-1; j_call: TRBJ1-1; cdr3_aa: SARDVGEAVNTEAF
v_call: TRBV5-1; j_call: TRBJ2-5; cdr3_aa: ASSLGVASGAQETQY
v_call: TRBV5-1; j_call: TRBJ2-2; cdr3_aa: ASSAQGVTGELF
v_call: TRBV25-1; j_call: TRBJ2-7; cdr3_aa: ASSEFDLPYYERY
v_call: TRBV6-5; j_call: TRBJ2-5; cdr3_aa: ASSYPRLAGGDPLQETQY
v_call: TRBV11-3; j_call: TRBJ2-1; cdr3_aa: ASSLNPTGTYNEQF
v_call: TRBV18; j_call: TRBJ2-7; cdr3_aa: ASSPSGQFYEQY
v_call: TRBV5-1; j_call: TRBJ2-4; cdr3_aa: ASSLSEAEGQY
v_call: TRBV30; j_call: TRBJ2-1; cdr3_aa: AYYDGVQWNEQF
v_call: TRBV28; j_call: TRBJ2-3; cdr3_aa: ASGREWDTQY
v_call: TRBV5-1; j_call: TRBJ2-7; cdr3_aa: ASTLSPSYHEQY
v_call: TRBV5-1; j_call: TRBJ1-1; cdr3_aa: ASSQRQGMGDTEAF
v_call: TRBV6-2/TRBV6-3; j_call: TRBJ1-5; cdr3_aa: ASGYGPENQPQH
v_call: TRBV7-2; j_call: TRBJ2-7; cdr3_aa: ASSLALVGSYEQY
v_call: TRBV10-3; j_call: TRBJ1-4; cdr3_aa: AISESIRGGEKLF
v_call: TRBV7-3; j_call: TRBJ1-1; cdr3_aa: ASSPQHGVGTEAF
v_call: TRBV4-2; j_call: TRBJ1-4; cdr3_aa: ASSQEEATNEKLF
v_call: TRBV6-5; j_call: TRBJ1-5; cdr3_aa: ASSQRGQGQPQH
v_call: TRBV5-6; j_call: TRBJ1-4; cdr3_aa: ASSSGTGEKKLF
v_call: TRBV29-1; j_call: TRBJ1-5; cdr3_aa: SVGRGTDQPQH
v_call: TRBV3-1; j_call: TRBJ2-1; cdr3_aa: ASSPFRTAGGDEQF
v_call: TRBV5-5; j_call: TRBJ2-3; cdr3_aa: ASSRAAPDTDTQY
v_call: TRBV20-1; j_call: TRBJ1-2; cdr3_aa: SATRDIVPYT
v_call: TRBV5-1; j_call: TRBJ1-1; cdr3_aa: ASSLERGRTEAF
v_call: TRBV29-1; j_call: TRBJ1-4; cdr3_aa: SVEGGQGINEKLF
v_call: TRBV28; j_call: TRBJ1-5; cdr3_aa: ASNLSLGLGSLDQPQH
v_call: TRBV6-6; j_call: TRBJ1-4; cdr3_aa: ASSYFRGSGEKLF
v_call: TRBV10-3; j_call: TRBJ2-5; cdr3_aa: AISDNGGETQY
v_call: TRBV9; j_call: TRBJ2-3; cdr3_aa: ASSGDTRY
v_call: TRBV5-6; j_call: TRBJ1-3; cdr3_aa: ASSTGTYSGNTIY
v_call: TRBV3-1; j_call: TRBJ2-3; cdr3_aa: ASSHDPISTDTQY
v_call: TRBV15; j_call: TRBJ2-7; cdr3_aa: ATSRDLDRGYEQY
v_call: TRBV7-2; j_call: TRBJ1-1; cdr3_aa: ASSLGGSDGDTEAF
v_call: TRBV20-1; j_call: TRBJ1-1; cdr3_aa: SAKEMTEKAF
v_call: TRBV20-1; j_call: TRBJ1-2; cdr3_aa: SASGSRQYYT
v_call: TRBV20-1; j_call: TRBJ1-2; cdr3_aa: SASEAGRLYGYT
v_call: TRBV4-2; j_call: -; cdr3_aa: ASSQEVLRGTYEQY
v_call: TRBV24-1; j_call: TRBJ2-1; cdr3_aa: ATSAWGWNEQF
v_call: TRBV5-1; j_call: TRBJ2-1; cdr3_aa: ASSLEAGRDEQF
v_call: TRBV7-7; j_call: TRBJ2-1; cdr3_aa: VSSPLAGGPNEQF
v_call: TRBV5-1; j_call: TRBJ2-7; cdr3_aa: ASSSGGNEQY
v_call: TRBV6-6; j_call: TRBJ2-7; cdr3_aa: ASGPGQTYEQY
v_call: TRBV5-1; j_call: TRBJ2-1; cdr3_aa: ASRAGLAAVGNEQV
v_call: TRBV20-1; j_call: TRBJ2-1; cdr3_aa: SARVDRGKGGSSYNEQF
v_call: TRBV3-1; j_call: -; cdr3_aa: ASMGTSVYEQY
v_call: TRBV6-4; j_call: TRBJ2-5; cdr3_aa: ASSEASGGETQY
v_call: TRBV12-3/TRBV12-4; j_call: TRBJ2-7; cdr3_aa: ASSFDRTYEEY
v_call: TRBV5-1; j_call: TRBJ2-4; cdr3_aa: ASSLPLTSGGSENIQY
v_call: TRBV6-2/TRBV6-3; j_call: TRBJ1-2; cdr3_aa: ASSNPGLANYGYT
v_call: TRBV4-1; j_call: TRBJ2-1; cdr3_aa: ASRILEGSPYNEQF
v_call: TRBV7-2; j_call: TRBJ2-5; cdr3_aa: ASSFLGTSVQETQY
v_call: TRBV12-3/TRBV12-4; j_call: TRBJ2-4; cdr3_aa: ASRLSVAKNIQY
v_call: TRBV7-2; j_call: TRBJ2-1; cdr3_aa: ASSKVGNEQF
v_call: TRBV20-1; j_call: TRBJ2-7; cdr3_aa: SAREGTGDFYEQY
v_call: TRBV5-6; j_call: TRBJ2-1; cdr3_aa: ASSSLTGQHNEQF
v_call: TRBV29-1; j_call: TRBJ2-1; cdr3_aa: SVEEEGLNEQF